The 2 T cell receptor beta chains below come from one sample, sequenced in a study of a mutant IDH1 vaccine in newly diagnosed glioma. Their antigens remain unidentified. Documented time point: week 47, end of study. Every single dose of the vaccine, 300 ug of mutant IDH1 20-mer peptide, came with topical imiquimod. This table comes from immunoSEQ multiplex PCR, and its TCRdb copy is limited to in-frame clones, with some not included. This sample has about 94,000 clones, with over 85% found just once. Sample: PBMCs, taken from a glioma patient whose treatment included an IDH1 peptide vaccine. Source of these receptors: a woman aged 50 to 60 with glioma.

Comments on this clone: The same CDR3 also results from other DNA sequences found in this sample. The chain joins TRBV7-9 to TRBJ2-5; no reliable D call. This CDR3 contains 12 residues. Per the germline V gene, CDR1 is SEHNR and CDR2 is FQNEAQ (reference sequence). V lost 1 base to trimming and J lost 5 bases, with 5 bases between them. The CDR3 DNA sequence: TGTGCCAGCAGCTTAGTTGGGGAGACCCAGTACTTC. Its translation is CASSLVGETQYF.

V gene TRBV4-1 combines with J gene TRBJ1-5; D is undetermined. Germline-derived CDR1 and CDR2 are MGHRA and YSYEKL. The V and J ends lost 0 bases and 0 bases respectively, with 9 bases between them. The CDR3 totals 16 residues. The CDR3 region is CASSQDKGYSNQPQHF. Here the CDR3 DNA reads TGCGCCAGCAGCCAAGATAAGGGTTATAGCAATCAGCCCCAGCATTTT.